These 8 T cell receptor beta chains were all obtained from the same sample, sequenced in a study of control samples from healthy donors and cancer patients. Produced via immunoSEQ multiplex PCR; TCRdb's table is partial and in-frame only. Here the sample spans approximately 220,000 clones, 90% to 95% being singletons. Input material: blood. These receptors were taken from a man between 45 and 60 years old in good health.

This sequence joins TRBV7-2 and TRBJ2-1, with 7 bases aligning to TRBD2. The CDR3 length is 18 residues. Germline CDR1 and CDR2: SGHTA and FQGNSA. The ends lost 5 bases at V and 1 base at J; junction bases unmatched: 14. The CDR3 is CASSHPRGAGLSYNEQFF. In nucleotides, the CDR3 is TGTGCCAGCAGCCACCCCCGGGGAGCGGGGCTATCCTACAATGAGCAGTTCTTC.

This rearrangement joins TRBV5-1 to TRBJ1-6; D is uncertain. V was cut by 5 bases and J by 5 bases, with 8 bases left in between. CDR3 length: 13 amino acids. From germline, CDR1 is SGHRS and CDR2 YFSETQ. For the CDR3, the DNA is TGCGCCAGCAGTGGGGAGCATAATTCACCCCTCCACTTT. Amino acid sequence: CASSGEHNSPLHF.

This clone was recorded only once. The rearrangement uses TRBV5-1 and TRBJ1-3; TRBD1 might be the D (5 bases). V was trimmed by 0 bases and J by 0 bases, leaving 19 bases between them. Germline loops: CDR1 SGHRS, CDR2 YFSETQ. The CDR3 runs to 19 residues. The CDR3 reads CASSLGVFFQGPSGNTIYF. CDR3 coding DNA: TGCGCCAGCAGCTTGGGGGTTTTTTTTCAGGGCCCCTCTGGAAACACCATATATTTT.

The chain couples TRBV21-1 to TRBJ2-7. TRBV21-1 is tagged as a pseudogene. CDR3 length equals 13 residues. CDR3 sequence (DNA): TGTGCCAGCACCCTGGGGTTAAACTGCGAGCAGTACGTC. Translated, it gives CASTLGLNCEQYV.

V is TRBV28 and J is TRBJ1-5; D gene uncertain. In germline, CDR1 is MDHEN, CDR2 SYDVKM. The CDR3 covers 9 residues. The V and J ends lost 5 bases and 15 bases respectively, with 8 bases between them. The CDR3 sequence: CASSPRWHF. CDR3 DNA sequence: TGTGCCAGCAGTCCCCGTTGGCATTTT.

The genes are TRBV9 and TRBJ2-2, with 7 bases identical to TRBD1. The V gene's germline CDR1 is SGDLS and CDR2 YYNGEE. The CDR3 consists of 17 residues. The trim removed 6 bases at V and 4 bases at J, leaving 15 bases unmatched. CDR3 region: CASTADDRDRITGELFF. The CDR3 DNA reads as TGTGCCAGCACGGCGGACGACAGGGATCGTATCACCGGGGAGCTGTTTTTT.

V gene TRBV6-6 combines with J gene TRBJ2-5, with 13 bases lining up with TRBD2. This CDR3 contains 15 residues. Trimming cost V 6 bases and J 5 bases; bases outside gene matches: 6. The germline V gene encodes CDR1 MNHNY and CDR2 SVGAGI (reference sequence). CDR3 in DNA: TGTGCCAGCAGGAGAACTAGCGGGGGGGCTGAGACCCAGTACTTC. Its protein product is CASRRTSGGAETQYF.

V and J are TRBV5-4 and TRBJ1-6; 7 bases are shared with TRBD1. This CDR3 has 15 residues. V shed 0 bases, J shed 3 bases, and the junction held 0 bases outside the gene matches. Per germline, CDR1 SGHNT and CDR2 YYREEE (reference sequence). CDR3 in amino acids: CASSLGDSYNSPLHF. CDR3 in DNA: TGTGCCAGCAGCTTGGGGGACAGCTATAATTCACCCCTCCACTTT.